These 18 T cell receptor beta chains share one sample of origin, sequenced in a study of blood T cell repertoires in COVID-19. Clones were sequenced by immunoSEQ multiplex PCR, and TCRdb holds only the in-frame ones, with some missing. Of about 250,000 clones in the sample, over 85% were seen once. The sequenced material came from PBMCs or T cells enriched from blood (not recorded which). The source of these receptors is a woman aged 25 to 39 with acute COVID-19.

The chain is built from TRBV5-5 and TRBJ1-5, with 9 bases that match TRBD1. Germline CDR1 and CDR2: SGHKS and YYEKEE (reference sequence). J was trimmed by 7 bases and V by 3 bases; bases with no gene match: 11. This CDR3 spans 16 amino acids. The CDR3 region is CASSSTGTGIGQPQHF. The CDR3 nucleotides read TGTGCCAGCAGCTCGACCGGGACAGGGATTGGACAGCCCCAGCATTTT.

The chain joins TRBV7-2 to TRBJ1-2; 9 nucleotides match TRBD1. With 9 bases clipped from V and 6 bases from J, the junction kept 8 bases outside the gene matches. Germline CDR1 SGHTA, CDR2 FQGNSA. The CDR3 has 13 amino acids. The CDR3 reads CARQGAVSNGYTF. Written as DNA, the CDR3 is TGTGCCAGACAGGGGGCCGTCTCTAATGGCTACACCTTC.

The chain recombines TRBV5-1 with TRBJ2-7; D ambiguous. The germline V gene encodes CDR1 SGHRS and CDR2 YFSETQ. This CDR3 comprises 16 residues. V lost 4 bases, J lost 0 bases, and 17 bases lay in between. The CDR3 loop is CASSHNSGRSSYEQYF. In DNA, the CDR3 is TGCGCCAGCAGCCATAATAGTGGTAGGAGCTCCTACGAGCAGTACTTC.

The V gene is TRBV19, the J gene TRBJ2-7; possibly TRBD2 for D (5 bases). Germline lookup yields CDR1 LNHDA and CDR2 SQIVND (reference sequence). The CDR3 is 12 residues long. V lost 2 bases and J lost 5, with 7 bases in between. CDR3: CASSIRGNEQYF. In nucleotides, the CDR3 is TGTGCCAGTAGTATACGAGGGAACGAGCAGTACTTC. The entire variable domain, with the rest obtained from reference TRBV19 and TRBJ2-7, is as follows: DGGITQSPKYLFRKEGQNVTLSCEQNLNHDAMYWYRQDPGQGLRLIYYSQIVNDFQKGDIAEGYSVSREKKESFPLTVTSAQKNPTAFYLCASSIRGNEQYFGPGTRLTVT.

A single count supports this clone. This chain joins TRBV28 and TRBJ1-4, with TRBD1 as a possible D gene (6 bases). The length of the CDR3 is 15 residues. Per the germline V gene, CDR1 is MDHEN and CDR2 is SYDVKM. Between the trimmed V and J ends, which lost 6 bases and 8 bases, there was a span of 19 bases. DNA for the CDR3: TGTGCCAGCAGGACACAGGGCCCCACCAGGGAAAAACTGTTTTTT. Translation gives CASRTQGPTREKLFF.

The gene calls are TRBV3-1 (or the pseudogene TRBV3-2) and TRBJ1-6; a possible D gene is TRBD1 (5 bases). The CDR3 loop spans 15 amino acids. The germline gives CDR1 LGHDT, CDR2 YNNKEL (reference sequence). Trimming took 1 base from V and 7 from J, leaving 11 bases between them. This chain's CDR3 is CASSQAGAGNSPLHF. CDR3 DNA sequence: TGTGCCAGCAGCCAAGCTGGGGCTGGGAATTCACCCCTCCACTTT.

The chain uses TRBV29-1 and TRBJ2-7; a weak D match, TRBD1 (5 bases). The germline V gene encodes CDR1 SQVTM and CDR2 ANQGSEA. Trimming stripped 7 bases from V and 2 bases from J, with 18 bases between. This CDR3 region has 14 residues. CDR3 in amino acids: CSAHPHRQTYEQYF. The CDR3 DNA reads TGCAGCGCCCACCCACATCGACAGACCTACGAGCAGTACTTC.

This clone appeared a few times. The chain links TRBV19 to TRBJ2-2; D may be TRBD1 (6 bases). This CDR3 comprises 14 residues. V gave up 5 bases and J gave up 1 base, with 8 bases separating them. CDR1 LNHDA and CDR2 SQIVND come from the germline V gene (reference sequence). Here the CDR3 reads CASSLGQNTGELFF. The CDR3, as DNA: TGTGCCAGTAGTCTGGGACAGAACACCGGGGAGCTGTTTTTT.

The gene calls are TRBV6-4 and TRBJ2-3, with TRBD2 matching over 7 bases. The CDR3 extends over 15 amino acids. The ends lost 0 bases at V and 4 bases at J; junction bases unmatched: 4. Germline CDR1 MRHNA, CDR2 SNTAGT. CDR3 bases: TGTGCCAGCAGTGACTCGAATGGGGGGGCAGATACGCAGTATTTT. The encoded protein is CASSDSNGGADTQYF.

The chain has TRBV18 and TRBJ1-5; D is ambiguous. V dropped 8 bases and J dropped 7 bases, with 15 bases sitting between them. In germline, CDR1 is KGHSH, CDR2 LQKENI. The CDR3 loop spans 13 amino acids. CDR3 bases: TGTGCCAGCGCGGAGGGCTACGAGCAGCCCCAGCATTTT. Protein sequence: CASAEGYEQPQHF.

The CDR3 loop reads CASSIKAGSHEQYF. CDR3 nucleotide sequence: TGTGCCAGTAGTATAAAGGCGGGTTCCCACGAGCAGTACTTC. The chain links TRBV19 to TRBJ2-7; TRBD2 might be the D (5 bases). The CDR3 totals 14 residues. V lost 2 bases to trimming and J lost 5 bases, with 13 bases between them. Germline CDR1 is LNHDA and CDR2 is SQIVND (reference sequence).

Worth noting for this clone: Other DNA sequences from this sample encode an identical CDR3 as well. The J gene is TRBJ1-1, the V gene TRBV19, with D unclear. The CDR3 runs 13 residues. Deletions cut 3 bases from V and 1 base from J, with 6 bases between. Germline V lookup: CDR1 LNHDA, CDR2 SQIVND (reference sequence). The CDR3 loop reads CASSIPGNTEAFF. In DNA form, the CDR3 reads TGTGCCAGTAGTATCCCCGGGAACACTGAAGCTTTCTTT.

The chain employs TRBV2 and TRBJ1-6; weak D call: TRBD1 (5 bases). The CDR3 sequence is 16 residues long. CDR1 and CDR2 (germline): SNHLY, FYNNEI. V lost 2 bases and J lost 3, with 11 bases in between. The CDR3 loop is CASSESGLFYNSPLHF. CDR3 bases: TGTGCCAGCAGTGAATCAGGGTTATTCTATAATTCACCCCTCCACTTT.

This clone was found once. The chain carries TRBV5-5 and TRBJ2-7; possibly TRBD1 for D (7 bases). The CDR3 totals 14 residues. V gave up 4 bases and J gave up 5 bases, with 16 bases separating them. Germline V gene lookup returns CDR1 SGHKS and CDR2 YYEKEE (reference sequence). In nucleotides, the CDR3 is TGTGCCAGCAGCGCACAGGGGAGGTTGAACGAGCAGTACTTC. This gives the protein CASSAQGRLNEQYF.

V gene TRBV27 combines with J gene TRBJ2-7, with a possible D match to TRBD2 (5 bases). Germline V gene lookup returns CDR1 MNHEY and CDR2 SMNVEV (reference sequence). With 6 bases removed from V and 3 bases from J, the gap between germline ends came to 12 bases. The CDR3 contains 13 residues. This chain's CDR3 is CASRRAGNYEQYF. In DNA, the CDR3 is TGTGCCAGCAGGCGAGCCGGGAACTACGAGCAGTACTTC.

The chain is built from TRBV6-5 and TRBJ1-2; D is uncertain. V gave up 5 bases and J gave up 4 bases, with 14 bases separating them. Germline CDR1 is MNHEY and CDR2 is SVGAGI. CDR3 length: 14 amino acids. For the CDR3, the DNA is TGTGCCAGCAGTCTCGGACGGAGCGGCTATGGCTACACCTTC. It yields the protein CASSLGRSGYGYTF.

This rearrangement joins TRBV3-1 (or the pseudogene TRBV3-2) to TRBJ2-1, with 10 bases fitting TRBD2. The CDR3 extends over 16 amino acids. CDR1 and CDR2 from the germline V gene are LGHDT and YNNKEL (reference sequence). V trimming: 0 bases; J trimming: 4 bases; junction bases outside the gene matches: 3. The CDR3 DNA reads TGTGCCAGCAGCCAAGAACTAGCGGGGACATACAATGAGCAGTTCTTC. It yields the protein CASSQELAGTYNEQFF.

The V gene is TRBV28, the J gene TRBJ2-7; tentative D call: TRBD2 (7 bases). V was cut by 2 bases and J by 3 bases, with 20 bases left in between. Germline CDR1 MDHEN, CDR2 SYDVKM. The CDR3 sequence is 17 residues long. CDR3 coding DNA: TGTGCCAGCAGTTTAATTGGGGGGGGGCTTTTTAGCTACGAGCAGTACTTC. Its protein is CASSLIGGGLFSYEQYF.